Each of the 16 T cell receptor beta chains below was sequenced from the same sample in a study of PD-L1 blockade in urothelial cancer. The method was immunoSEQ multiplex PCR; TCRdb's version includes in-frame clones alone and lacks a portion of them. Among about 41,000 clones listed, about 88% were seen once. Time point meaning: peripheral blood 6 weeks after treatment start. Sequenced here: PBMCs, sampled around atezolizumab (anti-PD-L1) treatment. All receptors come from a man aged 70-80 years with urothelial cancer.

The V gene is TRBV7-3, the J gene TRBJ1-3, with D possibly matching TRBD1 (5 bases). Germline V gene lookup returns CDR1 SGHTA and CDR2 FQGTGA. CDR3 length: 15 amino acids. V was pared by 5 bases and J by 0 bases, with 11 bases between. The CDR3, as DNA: TGTGCCAGCAGCCGAGACAGTTTCTCTGGAAACACCATATATTTT. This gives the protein CASSRDSFSGNTIYF.

CDR3 coding DNA: TGTGCCAGCAGCGTAGCTGGGGACAGATCCTACGAGCAGTACTTC. This translates into CASSVAGDRSYEQYF. The V and J genes are TRBV9 and TRBJ2-7; TRBD1 aligns across 7 bases. This CDR3 has 15 amino acids. Germline assignment: CDR1 SGDLS and CDR2 YYNGEE. After removal of 0 bases from V and 1 base from J, the junction contained 4 bases not matched to a gene.

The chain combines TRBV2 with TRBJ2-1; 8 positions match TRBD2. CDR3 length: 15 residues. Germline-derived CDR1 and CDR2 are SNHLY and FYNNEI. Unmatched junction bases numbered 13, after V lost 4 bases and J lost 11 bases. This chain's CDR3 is CASSGTGGPEIKQFF. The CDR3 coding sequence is TGTGCCAGCAGTGGAACGGGAGGGCCTGAGATTAAGCAGTTCTTC.

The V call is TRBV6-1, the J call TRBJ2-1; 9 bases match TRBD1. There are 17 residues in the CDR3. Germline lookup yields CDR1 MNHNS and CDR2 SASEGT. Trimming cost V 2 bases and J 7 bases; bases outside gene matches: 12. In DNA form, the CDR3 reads TGTGCCAGCAGTGAAATACCATTGACAGGGGGGAGGAATGAGCAGTTCTTC. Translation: CASSEIPLTGGRNEQFF.

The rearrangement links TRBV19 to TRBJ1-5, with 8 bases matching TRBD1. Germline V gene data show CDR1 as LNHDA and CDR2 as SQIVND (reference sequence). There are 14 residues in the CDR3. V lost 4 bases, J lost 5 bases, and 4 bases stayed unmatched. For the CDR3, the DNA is TGTGCCAGTAGTACCCTACAGGGGGATCAGCCCCAGCATTTT. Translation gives CASSTLQGDQPQHF.

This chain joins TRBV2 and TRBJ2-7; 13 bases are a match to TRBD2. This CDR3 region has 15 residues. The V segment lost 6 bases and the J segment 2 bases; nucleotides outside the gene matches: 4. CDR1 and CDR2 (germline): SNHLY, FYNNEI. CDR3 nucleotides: TGTGCCAGCAGGGAGGGACTAGCGGGAACCTACGAGCAGTACTTC. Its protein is CASREGLAGTYEQYF. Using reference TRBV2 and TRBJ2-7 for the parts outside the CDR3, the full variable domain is EPEVTQTPSHQVTQMGQEVILRCVPISNHLYFYWYRQILGQKVEFLVSFYNNEISEKSEIFDDQFSVERPDGSNFTLKIRSTKLEDSAMYFCASREGLAGTYEQYFGPGTRLTVT.

The CDR3 bases are TGTGCCAGCAGTTTATCTTACAGGGATACTGAAGCTTTCTTT. This gives the protein CASSLSYRDTEAFF. The J gene is TRBJ1-1, the V gene TRBV27, with a possible D match to TRBD1 (6 bases). The V end lost 0 bases, the J end lost 5 bases, and 10 bases lay between the germline ends. The CDR3 has 14 residues. In germline, CDR1 is MNHEY, CDR2 SMNVEV (reference sequence).

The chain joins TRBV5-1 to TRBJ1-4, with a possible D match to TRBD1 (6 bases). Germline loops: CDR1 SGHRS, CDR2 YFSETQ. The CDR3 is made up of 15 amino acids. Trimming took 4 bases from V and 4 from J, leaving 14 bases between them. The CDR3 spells CASSQGSERNEKLFF. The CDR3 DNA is TGCGCCAGCAGCCAGGGGTCCGAACGTAATGAAAAACTGTTTTTT.

CDR3 sequence: CASSQWKPGLAGGVGGNEQFF. DNA of the CDR3: TGTGCCAGCAGCCAATGGAAACCGGGACTAGCGGGAGGTGTAGGAGGGAATGAGCAGTTCTTC. V is TRBV14 and J is TRBJ2-1; 15 bases are a match to TRBD2. CDR3 size: 21 residues. Trimming cost V 2 bases and J 7 bases; bases outside gene matches: 18. Looked up from germline, CDR1 is SGHDN and CDR2 is FVKESK. The variable domain in full, with the rest retrieved from reference TRBV14 and TRBJ2-1, is EAGVTQFPSHSVIEKGQTVTLRCDPISGHDNLYWYRRVMGKEIKFLLHFVKESKQDESGMPNNRFLAERTGGTYSTLKVQPAELEDSGVYFCASSQWKPGLAGGVGGNEQFFGPGTRLTVL.

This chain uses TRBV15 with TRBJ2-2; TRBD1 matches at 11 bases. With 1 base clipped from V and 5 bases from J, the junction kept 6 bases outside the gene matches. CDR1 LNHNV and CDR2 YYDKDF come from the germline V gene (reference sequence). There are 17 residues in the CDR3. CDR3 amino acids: CATSRGPGTGGTGELFF. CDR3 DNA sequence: TGTGCCACCAGCAGAGGCCCCGGGACAGGGGGGACCGGGGAGCTGTTTTTT.

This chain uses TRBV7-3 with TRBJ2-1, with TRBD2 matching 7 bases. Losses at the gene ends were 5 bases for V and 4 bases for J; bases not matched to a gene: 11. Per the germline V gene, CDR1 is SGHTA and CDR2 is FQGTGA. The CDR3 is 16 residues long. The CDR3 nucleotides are TGTGCCAGCAGCCTCACAGCGGGATTGGGGTACAATGAGCAGTTCTTC. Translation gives CASSLTAGLGYNEQFF.

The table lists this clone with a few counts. CDR3 sequence (DNA): TGTGCCAGTAGTATAGCCTCTTCGGGGAATGAGCAGTTCTTC. Translating gives CASSIASSGNEQFF. This chain uses TRBV19 with TRBJ2-1, with TRBD2 as a possible D gene (5 bases). Per germline, CDR1 LNHDA and CDR2 SQIVND (reference sequence). There are 14 residues in the CDR3. Trimming shortened V by 1 base and J by 7 bases, and 11 bases separated the two germline ends. The full variable domain, its missing parts supplied by reference TRBV19 and TRBJ2-1, is DGGITQSPKYLFRKEGQNVTLSCEQNLNHDAMYWYRQDPGQGLRLIYYSQIVNDFQKGDIAEGYSVSREKKESFPLTVTSAQKNPTAFYLCASSIASSGNEQFFGPGTRLTVL.

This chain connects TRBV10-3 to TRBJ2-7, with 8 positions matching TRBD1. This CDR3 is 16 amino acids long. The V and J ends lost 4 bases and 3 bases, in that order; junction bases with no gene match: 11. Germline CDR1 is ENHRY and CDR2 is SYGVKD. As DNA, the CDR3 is TGTGCCATCAGTGTATATAATGGGGACAGGAACTACGAGCAGTACTTC. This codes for CAISVYNGDRNYEQYF.

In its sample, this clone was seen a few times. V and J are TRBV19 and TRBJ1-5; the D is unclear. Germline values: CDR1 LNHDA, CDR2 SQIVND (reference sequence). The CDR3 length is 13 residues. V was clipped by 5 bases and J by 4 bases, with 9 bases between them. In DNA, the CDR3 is TGTGCCAGTAGTCGTTCGCGGAATCAGCCCCAGCATTTT. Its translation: CASSRSRNQPQHF.

CDR3 in DNA: TGTGCCAGCAGCGCCTGGGGCATGGGGAACACTGAAGCTTTCTTT. It translates to CASSAWGMGNTEAFF. This rearrangement joins TRBV7-9 to TRBJ1-1, with D possibly being TRBD1 (5 bases). This CDR3 spans 15 amino acids. V dropped 5 bases and J dropped 1 base, with 14 bases sitting between them. Germline loops: CDR1 SEHNR, CDR2 FQNEAQ (reference sequence).

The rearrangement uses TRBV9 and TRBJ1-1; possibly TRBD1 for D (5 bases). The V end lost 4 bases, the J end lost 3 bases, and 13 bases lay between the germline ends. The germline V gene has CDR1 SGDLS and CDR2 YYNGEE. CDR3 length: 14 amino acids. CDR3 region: CASSLRAGDTEAFF. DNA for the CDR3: TGTGCCAGCAGCCTCAGGGCGGGGGACACTGAAGCTTTCTTT.